This entry features one TCR beta chain sequence. Its antigen specificity is not known. No per-base quality is available; no much larger clone lies one base away. Donors were healthy HIV-negative adults with no recently reported acute infections or vaccinations. All donors were Caucasian adults living in Nashville, Tennessee, USA. Magnetic negative selection was used to enrich CD4+ T cells, after which naive cells were positively selected on CD45RA and the negative fraction became the memory subset. Blood was collected by leukapheresis, and PBMCs were isolated by Ficoll-Histopaque density gradient centrifugation and then cryopreserved in liquid nitrogen vapor phase. Purity and quantity of every magnetically sorted T cell population were checked by analytical flow cytometry. Genomic DNA was isolated from every sorted fraction and measured by UV absorbance on a Nanodrop 2000c. Looking up the germline V gene yields CDR1 KGHSH and CDR2 LQKENI. Unmatched junction bases come to 6, with V trimmed by 2 bases and J by 6 bases. From cysteine to phenylalanine, the CDR3 is 17 amino acids long. The retained sequence is limited to the CDR3, 51 bases, with the frame set at the first base.

The sample belongs to a study of shared clonotypes between healthy human individuals (TCRdb year 2020). Regarding the research as a whole: The cohort comprised a couple of women and a few men aged 18 to 49 years. For each donor, CD4 naive and CD4 memory were each given three plates, CD8 naive was given two plates, and CD8 memory was given one plate. The study deeply sequenced blood TCR repertoires of five healthy adults to estimate repertoire size and the extent of clonotype sharing between individuals. To increase sequencing depth and limit assay-specific biases, TCR repertoire library preparation and sequencing were carried out by different laboratories using diverse techniques. Each donor's leukapheresis produced roughly between about 0.8 and 10 billion PBMCs.

Using the deep immunoSEQ assay, multiplex PCR amplified TCR CDR3 regions from genomic DNA. Genomic DNA extracted from each cell subset was distributed evenly over all wells of several immunoSEQ 96-well plates, and each plate served as one replicate. Each replicate PCR for sorted subsets received about 200 ng genomic DNA, equal to about 30,000 T cell genomes. Purified libraries were quantified with a Qubit 3.0 fluorometer, sized on a Bioanalyzer 2100, and re-quantified with the KAPA Library Quantification kit. A separate single-read 150-cycle Illumina NextSeq 550 flow cell was used to sequence each immunoSEQ 96-well plate. The original pipeline was this. Because the immunoSEQ output held only junctional sequences and lacked quality scores, the filtering could not match the filtering applied to full-length reads. To assign V/J genes and CDR3, sequences were annotated against IMGT germline references using PyIR, a Python wrapper for IgBLAST v1.9. Reads were filtered out if the reads had weak V/J assignments (E-value above 1e-6), no CDR3, stop codons, out-of-frame junctions, or ambiguous translated residues. A V3J clonotype was defined by an identical inferred V gene, J gene, and CDR3 amino acid sequence. The percentage overlap between two repertoires was calculated by dividing the number of shared unique clonotypes by the size of the smaller repertoire. Richness of each repertoire was evaluated using RTK rarefaction, the Chao1 estimator, and Recon v2.1 estimates of unobserved clonotypes. For all TCRbeta clonotypes obtained by the gDNA method from a handful of donors, generation probabilities were computed with OLGA. TCRdb stores this immuneACCESS table with in-frame sequences only. Part of the clones is absent; in the studies checked, under half of the shortfall reflects unresolved V genes, and no reason is known for the rest. The V and J calls and clone size are taken from that table; D and trimming were inferred from the DNA. In this sample the table shows over 2 million clones, around 95% of which occur a single time. 0.13% of the sample belongs to the ten largest clones.

Results the study describes overall, beyond this receptor: Because the study included a small number of donors, the genetic and exposure-history diversity represented was limited. Pairwise subsampling indicated that sequencing depth was expected to affect the degree of clonotype sharing among donors. Across a few donors, approximately 4.6% of naive CD4, 3% to 4% of naive CD8, under 2.5% of memory CD4, and about 0.4% of memory CD8 clonotypes were shared. Clonotypes shared by all four sorted-subset donors showed higher generation probabilities than non-shared clonotypes. Rarefaction of sorted-subset datasets indicated incomplete sequencing despite the large sequencing depth. Naive subsets generally had larger estimated clonotype richness than memory subsets. Only blood was sampled, and tissue TCR repertoires likely differ from those in blood.

The source is a man younger than 35 in good health. Sequencing was carried out using naive CD4+ T cells sorted from blood. In the paper's terms, the cell subset or site label means: CD45RA+ positively selected. The chain is made from TRBV18 and TRBJ2-1; TRBD2 aligns with 14 central bases. CDR3 region: CASSPGGLAGARNEQFF. The nucleotide sequence is given as TGTGCCAGCTCACCAGGGGGACTAGCGGGGGCTCGCAATGAGCAGTTCTTC. Reference TRBV18 and TRBJ2-1 proteins supply the regions before and after the CDR3; the full variable domain is: NAGVMQNPRHLVRRRGQEARLRCSPMKGHSHVYWYRQLPEEGLKFMVYLQKENIIDESGMPKERFSAEFPKEGPSILRIQQVVRGDSAAYFCASSPGGLAGARNEQFFGPGTRLTVL.